The 19 T cell receptor beta chains below all came from one sample that was sequenced in a study of cytomegalovirus exposure and HLA in healthy donors. The PCR contained 60 Vbeta and 13 Jbeta primers. Clones were read by immunoSEQ multiplex PCR, and TCRdb kept only the in-frame ones, dropping some. Of 110,000 to 150,000 clones listed, roughly four fifths are singletons. The sequenced material came from PBMCs. The receptor set was obtained from a man aged 40-49 years in good health and CMV-seropositive.

This clone has ten or more counts. The chain is built from TRBV5-5 and TRBJ2-1; D not resolved. Trimming took off 0 bases at V and 2 bases at J, with 9 bases between the two ends. CDR1 is SGHKS and CDR2 is YYEKEE in the germline V gene (reference sequence). The CDR3 covers 15 residues. CDR3 sequence: CASSLETTPYNEQFF. The DNA for the CDR3 is TGTGCCAGCAGCTTGGAGACGACTCCCTACAATGAGCAGTTCTTC.

This chain connects TRBV12-5 to TRBJ2-1; the D is unclear. Trimming cost V 5 bases and J 0 bases, with 14 bases left between them. The CDR3 is 16 amino acids. The germline V gene encodes CDR1 LGHNT and CDR2 FRNRAP. As DNA, the CDR3 is TGTGCTAGTGGTCCCCCCGGGTCCAGCTCCTACAATGAGCAGTTCTTC. Its protein product is CASGPPGSSSYNEQFF.

V gene TRBV2 combines with J gene TRBJ2-1, with TRBD2 matching over 13 bases. V lost 6 bases, J lost 10 bases, and 6 bases stayed unmatched. Germline lookup yields CDR1 SNHLY and CDR2 FYNNEI. The CDR3 has 14 residues. The DNA for the CDR3 is TGTGCCAGCAGGGGGACTAGCGGGAAGGGGGAGCAGTTCTTC. This gives the protein CASRGTSGKGEQFF.

The rearrangement joins TRBV6-5 to TRBJ2-5; perhaps TRBD2 as D (6 bases). Germline loops: CDR1 MNHEY, CDR2 SVGAGI. V was shortened by 1 base and J by 5 bases, with 11 bases between the two germline ends. The CDR3 has 14 residues. Here the CDR3 reads CASSYFGGGETQYF. CDR3 DNA sequence: TGTGCCAGCAGTTACTTCGGGGGTGGGGAGACCCAGTACTTC.

The chain recombines TRBV4-2 with TRBJ1-5; D is unclear. The CDR3 length is 17 residues. Trimming stripped 3 bases from V and 0 bases from J, with 15 bases between. Looked up from germline, CDR1 is LGHNA and CDR2 is YNFKEQ. CDR3 residues: CASSQIREAYSNQPQHF. DNA of the CDR3: TGTGCCAGCAGCCAGATCCGGGAGGCCTATAGCAATCAGCCCCAGCATTTT.

The chain carries TRBV11-1 and TRBJ1-1; D not resolved. Trimming cost V 5 bases and J 0 bases, with 16 bases left between them. The CDR3 runs to 16 residues. CDR1 SGHAT and CDR2 FQDESV come from the germline V gene (reference sequence). The CDR3 DNA reads as TGTGCCAGCAGCGAAGGAGGAAGGAAAATGAACACTGAAGCTTTCTTT. Translation gives CASSEGGRKMNTEAFF.

The V call is TRBV30, the J call TRBJ1-1; the D gene is possibly TRBD1 (5 bases). The germline CDR1 and CDR2 sequences are GTSNPN and SVGIG (reference sequence). This CDR3 is 16 amino acids long. V lost 0 bases and J lost 1, with 15 bases in between. The CDR3 bases are TGTGCCTGGAGTGTATCCCCTGGGGGGGGGAACACTGAAGCTTTCTTT. This translates into CAWSVSPGGGNTEAFF.

The V call is TRBV9, the J call TRBJ2-5; 7 bases line up with TRBD1. Germline V CDR1 and CDR2: SGDLS, YYNGEE. This CDR3 is 15 amino acids long. With 4 bases clipped from V and 4 bases from J, the junction kept 10 bases outside the gene matches. The CDR3 DNA reads as TGTGCCAGCAGCCCAGGGGGTACAGAGGGAGAGACCCAGTACTTC. Its protein product is CASSPGGTEGETQYF. Combining the CDR3 with reference TRBV9 and TRBJ2-5 gives the whole variable domain DSGVTQTPKHLITATGQRVTLRCSPRSGDLSVYWYQQSLDQGLQFLIQYYNGEERAKGNILERFSAQQFPDLHSELNLSSLELGDSALYFCASSPGGTEGETQYFGPGTRLLVL.

The V call is TRBV2, the J call TRBJ2-5; 8 bases agree with TRBD1. The germline gives CDR1 SNHLY, CDR2 FYNNEI. This CDR3 has 14 amino acids. With 6 bases clipped from V and 1 base from J, the junction kept 4 bases outside the gene matches. The DNA of the CDR3 is TGTGCCAGCAGCCAGGACAGGGCCCAAGAGACCCAGTACTTC. This encodes CASSQDRAQETQYF.

Here the CDR3 DNA reads TGTGCCAGCAGCTTAGGGCAGATGGAGACCCAGTACTTC. It encodes CASSLGQMETQYF. This chain uses TRBV7-6 with TRBJ2-5; D unclear. V shed 1 base and J shed 5 bases, with 8 bases lying between them. This CDR3 spans 13 amino acids. Germline V gives CDR1 SGHVS, CDR2 FNYEAQ.

The chain employs TRBV6-5 and TRBJ1-3; D perhaps matches TRBD1 (6 bases). V shed 7 bases and J shed 11 bases, with 24 bases lying between them. The V gene's germline CDR1 is MNHEY and CDR2 SVGAGI. This CDR3 is 15 amino acids long. The CDR3, as DNA: TGTGCCAGCACCAAGGGACAAAGGACAGTCGACGCCATATATTTT. Its translation: CASTKGQRTVDAIYF.

Comments on this clone: Distinct nucleotide sequences in the sample also encode this CDR3. The chain is built from TRBV9 and TRBJ1-2, with 7 bases fitting TRBD1. CDR1 and CDR2 from the germline V gene are SGDLS and YYNGEE. This CDR3 spans 13 amino acids. Unmatched junction bases numbered 4, after V lost 4 bases and J lost 4 bases. CDR3 residues: CASSPGTVYGYTF. The DNA for the CDR3 is TGTGCCAGCAGCCCCGGGACAGTCTATGGCTACACCTTC.

The rearrangement uses TRBV7-9 and TRBJ2-1; the D is unclear. Trimming cost V 7 bases and J 2 bases, with 18 bases left between them. Germline assignment: CDR1 SEHNR and CDR2 FQNEAQ (reference sequence). This CDR3 has 16 residues. The CDR3 loop reads CASTLGRVPAYNEQFF. CDR3 bases: TGTGCCAGCACTTTAGGCCGGGTCCCGGCCTACAATGAGCAGTTCTTC.

This chain links TRBV29-1 with TRBJ2-7; D possibly corresponds to TRBD1 (6 bases). The CDR3 runs 14 residues. Looked up from germline, CDR1 is SQVTM and CDR2 is ANQGSEA. The germline V and J ends were trimmed by 2 bases and 5 bases, with 16 bases remaining between them. This chain's CDR3 is CSVESTGHFDEQYF. CDR3 nucleotides: TGCAGCGTTGAATCCACGGGACATTTTGACGAGCAGTACTTC.

The chain combines TRBV7-8 with TRBJ2-7; TRBD1 matches 9 bases. V shed 6 bases, J shed 8 bases, and the junction held 14 bases outside the gene matches. The CDR3 covers 15 residues. Germline V gives CDR1 SGHVS, CDR2 FQNEAQ. CDR3 DNA: TGTGCCAGCAGACGAGCCGGGACAGGGAGGAGTAAGCAGTACTTC. It yields the protein CASRRAGTGRSKQYF.

This clone was seen a few times. This chain connects TRBV7-2 to TRBJ2-7; 8 bases are shared with TRBD2. CDR1 is SGHTA and CDR2 is FQGNSA in the germline V gene. The CDR3 contains 14 residues. The V segment lost 5 bases and the J segment 3 bases; nucleotides outside the gene matches: 6. The CDR3 DNA is TGTGCCAGCAGCGCGCTCGGGAGGGTCTACGAGCAGTACTTC. As protein: CASSALGRVYEQYF.

The V and J genes are TRBV30 and TRBJ1-2; TRBD1 aligns across 7 bases. The CDR3 spans 12 residues. V was pared by 2 bases and J by 7 bases, with 4 bases of the junction left unmatched. Germline CDR1 is GTSNPN and CDR2 is SVGIG (reference sequence). This CDR3 is CAWSSQGSGYTF. The DNA of the CDR3 is TGTGCCTGGAGTTCACAGGGGAGTGGCTACACCTTC.

The rearrangement joins TRBV5-1 to TRBJ2-6, with a weak D call TRBD1 (5 bases). This CDR3 contains 16 residues. Trimming shortened V by 1 base and J by 3 bases, and 11 bases separated the two germline ends. Germline loops: CDR1 SGHRS, CDR2 YFSETQ. CDR3 region: CASSLKGVGGANVLTF. The CDR3 region has the DNA TGCGCCAGCAGCTTGAAAGGGGTGGGTGGGGCCAACGTCCTGACTTTC.

DNA of the CDR3: TGTGCCATCAGTGAGTCTGGGCAGTCGAATAATTCACCCCTCCACTTT. This translates into CAISESGQSNNSPLHF. This chain uses TRBV10-3 with TRBJ1-6, with D unclear. The CDR3 has 16 residues. Trimming cost V 0 bases and J 5 bases, with 11 bases left between them. The germline gives CDR1 ENHRY, CDR2 SYGVKD.